This TCR beta chain was identified during a study of blood T cell repertoires in COVID-19. As for the study in general: Specimens from acute and convalescent COVID-19 originated in the United States, Italy and Spain.

This clone was recorded at least ten times. As processed by the authors: It was from reference gene primer amplification that nucleated cell counts were estimated. Some clones are missing from TCRdb's copy, which holds only in-frame ones; the method was immunoSEQ multiplex PCR. V and J calls plus clone size are reproduced from that table; the DNA served to infer D and trimming. The data show 250,000 or so clones, approximately 84% seen once. V was pared by 1 base and J by 0 bases, with 10 bases between. This CDR3 region has 16 residues. Germline V gene lookup returns CDR1 SEHNR and CDR2 FQNEAQ (reference sequence).

Sequencing input: peripheral blood. This receptor was identified in a man between 50 and 59 years old with acute or convalescent COVID-19. This sequence joins TRBV7-9 and TRBJ2-1; unclear D gene. The CDR3 DNA follows: TGTGCCAGCAGCTTAGTTGCGGCAAGCTCCTACAATGAGCAGTTCTTC. Its protein is CASSLVAASSYNEQFF. Together with reference TRBV7-9 and TRBJ2-1, the CDR3 gives the full variable domain: DTGVSQNPRHKITKRGQNVTFRCDPISEHNRLYWYRQTLGQGPEFLTYFQNEAQLEKSRLLSDRFSAERPKGSFSTLEIQRTEQGDSAMYLCASSLVAASSYNEQFFGPGTRLTVL.